These 6 T cell receptor beta chains originate from one sample sequenced in a study of CD8 T cells in ankylosing spondylitis (dated by TCRdb to about 2017). Library creation used 5' RACE. TCRdb records Illumina HiSeq 2500 as the sequencer. The raw public data were reprocessed by TCRdb itself: fastp quality trimming at Q25, MiXCR clonotype calling, in-frame beta chains only. Rows with one shared CDR3 protein collapse into an entry with the most common genes and DNA. Across this sample there are 150,000 to 200,000 distinct CDR3 sequences, with roughly 13% seen only once. More than 9.5% of the sample is held by the ten biggest clonotypes. Sequenced sample: blood, either unsorted or a sorted T cell fraction (not recorded which). The source of these receptors is a female donor with ankylosing spondylitis or in good health (not recorded which).

On this clonotype itself: A read error may explain this, as a much larger clone is one base away. The V call is TRBV29-1, the J call TRBJ2-3; D is perhaps TRBD1 (5 bases). Per the germline V gene, CDR1 is SQVTM and CDR2 is ANQGSEA. V was clipped by 8 bases and J by 4 bases, with 13 bases between them. This CDR3 is built from 12 residues. CDR3 loop: CSSRVEADTQYF. The CDR3 DNA sequence: TGCAGCAGCAGGGTAGAGGCAGATACGCAGTATTTT.

This clonotype was detected a few times. V is TRBV20-1 and J is TRBJ2-2, with D maybe TRBD2 (5 bases). In germline, CDR1 is DFQATT, CDR2 SNEGSKA (reference sequence). CDR3 length: 15 residues. Trimming removed 6 bases at V and 5 bases at J, with 19 bases between. The CDR3 DNA follows: TGCAGTGCCACTGGACTCAACCCTGGGACCGGGGAGCTGTTTTTT. This sequence encodes CSATGLNPGTGELFF.

This clonotype turned up a few times. The rearrangement links TRBV20-1 to TRBJ2-7; TRBD2 matches 8 bases. The CDR3 is 15 amino acids. V shed 6 bases and J 0 bases; nucleotides not matched to a gene: 10. The germline CDR1 and CDR2 sequences are DFQATT and SNEGSKA (reference sequence). CDR3 sequence: CSASLGRDPSYEQYF. The CDR3 region has the DNA TGCAGTGCCTCGCTCGGGAGGGATCCCTCCTACGAGCAGTACTTC.

A word on this clonotype: A much larger clonotype is one base distant, so this may be a read error. The chain is built from TRBV10-3 and TRBJ2-3, with no clear D. V lost 3 bases to trimming and J lost 2 bases, with 9 bases between them. Germline-derived CDR1 and CDR2 are ENHRY and SYGVKD. CDR3 length equals 14 residues. The CDR3 here is CAISDVQNTDTQYF. In DNA form, the CDR3 reads TGTGCCATCAGTGACGTCCAGAACACAGATACGCAGTATTTT.

This clonotype was seen ten or more times. The chain recombines TRBV6-5 with TRBJ2-7; 9 bases agree with TRBD1. The CDR3 is 15 amino acids. Germline values: CDR1 MNHEY, CDR2 SVGAGI. With 4 bases clipped from V and 5 bases from J, the junction kept 9 bases outside the gene matches. The CDR3 DNA reads as TGTGCCAGCAGTTCCCTGGGACAGGGTTTGAACGAGCAGTACTTC. This encodes CASSSLGQGLNEQYF.

This clonotype has ten or more counts. The chain links TRBV5-1 to TRBJ1-1; D call uncertain. The V gene's germline CDR1 is SGHRS and CDR2 YFSETQ. Trimming cost V 4 bases and J 4 bases, with 17 bases left between them. The CDR3 is made up of 15 amino acids. For the CDR3, the DNA is TGCGCCAGCAGCCTCCGGGCCTCTCTTGGCACTGAAGCTTTCTTT. It translates to CASSLRASLGTEAFF. The full variable domain, completed using reference TRBV5-1 and TRBJ1-1, is KAGVTQTPRYLIKTRGQQVTLSCSPISGHRSVSWYQQTPGQGLQFLFEYFSETQRNKGNFPGRFSGRQFSNSRSEMNVSTLELGDSALYLCASSLRASLGTEAFFGQGTRLTVV.